This T cell receptor (beta chain) was found in a study of OX40 agonist ivuxolimab in advanced cancers. Germline lookup yields CDR1 SEHNR and CDR2 FQNEAQ (reference sequence). The CDR3 is made up of 15 amino acids. After removal of 6 bases from V and 6 bases from J, the junction contained 8 bases not matched to a gene. Clones were read by immunoSEQ multiplex PCR, and TCRdb kept only the in-frame ones, dropping some. The data contain tens of thousands of clones, approximately 80% of them singletons. This receptor was identified in an adult with an advanced solid tumor such as melanoma, head and neck, liver or kidney cancer. The rearrangement uses TRBV7-9 and TRBJ2-2; 9 bases are shared with TRBD1. The starting material was CD4+ or CD8+ T cells sorted from blood, obtained in a trial of the OX40 agonist ivuxolimab. CDR3 in amino acids: CASRPDRGAAGELFF. The CDR3 DNA reads as TGTGCCAGCAGGCCGGACAGGGGAGCGGCCGGGGAGCTGTTTTTT. The entire variable domain, with the rest obtained from reference TRBV7-9 and TRBJ2-2, is as follows: DTGVSQNPRHKITKRGQNVTFRCDPISEHNRLYWYRQTLGQGPEFLTYFQNEAQLEKSRLLSDRFSAERPKGSFSTLEIQRTEQGDSAMYLCASRPDRGAAGELFFGEGSRLTVL.